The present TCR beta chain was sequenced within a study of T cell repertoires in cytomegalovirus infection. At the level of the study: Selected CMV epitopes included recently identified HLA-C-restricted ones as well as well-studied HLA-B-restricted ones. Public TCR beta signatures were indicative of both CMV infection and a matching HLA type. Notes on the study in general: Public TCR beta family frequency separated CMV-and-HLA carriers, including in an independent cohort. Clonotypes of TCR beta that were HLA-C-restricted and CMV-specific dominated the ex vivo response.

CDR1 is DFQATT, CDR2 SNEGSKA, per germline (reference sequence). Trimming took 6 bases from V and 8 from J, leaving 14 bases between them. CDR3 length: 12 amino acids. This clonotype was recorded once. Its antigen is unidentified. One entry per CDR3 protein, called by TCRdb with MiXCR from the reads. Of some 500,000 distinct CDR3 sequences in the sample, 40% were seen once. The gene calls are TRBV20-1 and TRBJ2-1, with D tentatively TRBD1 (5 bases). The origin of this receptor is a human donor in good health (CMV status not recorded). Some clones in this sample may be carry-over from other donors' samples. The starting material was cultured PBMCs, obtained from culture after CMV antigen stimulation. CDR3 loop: CSAPKDSDEQFF. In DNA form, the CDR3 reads TGCAGTGCCCCAAAAGACAGCGATGAGCAGTTCTTC.